The next 24 T cell receptor beta chains were all read from a single sample in a study of shared clonotypes between healthy human individuals. TCRdb's copy holds only in-frame clones and misses some; the assay was immunoSEQ multiplex PCR. The sample lists about 2 million clones, roughly 95% seen once, with about 1.1% in the top ten. The naive CD8 fraction comprised CD45RO-negative cells positively selected for CCR7 and excluded terminally differentiated effector memory CD45RA+ cells. The sample was naive CD8+ T cells sorted from blood. These receptors were taken from a man between 18 and 29 years old in good health.

For this clone: The same CDR3 also results from other DNA sequences found in this sample. The V call is TRBV27, the J call TRBJ2-1; 14 nucleotides align to TRBD2. The CDR3 sequence is 15 residues long. CDR1 is MNHEY and CDR2 is SMNVEV in the germline V gene (reference sequence). The ends lost 2 bases at V and 7 bases at J; junction bases unmatched: 1. CDR3 loop: CASSLGLAGGNEQFF. The CDR3, as DNA: TGTGCCAGCAGTTTAGGACTAGCGGGAGGTAATGAGCAGTTCTTC.

The chain combines TRBV4-2 with TRBJ2-2, with 12 bases matching TRBD2. The CDR3 consists of 19 residues. The germline CDR1 and CDR2 sequences are LGHNA and YNFKEQ. Trimming took 0 bases from V and 1 from J; bases not matched to a gene: 6. The CDR3 DNA follows: TGTGCCAGCAGCCAAGAGGCGACGACTAGCGGGGGGAACACCGGGGAGCTGTTTTTT. Protein product: CASSQEATTSGGNTGELFF.

This clone appeared once. V usage is TRBV19 and J usage is TRBJ1-1, with a possible D match to TRBD1 (6 bases). The CDR3 loop spans 15 amino acids. V dropped 1 base and J dropped 4 bases, with 13 bases sitting between them. Germline CDR1 and CDR2: LNHDA and SQIVND (reference sequence). The CDR3 protein is CASSIALGGATEAFF. CDR3 bases: TGTGCCAGTAGTATAGCCCTGGGGGGGGCCACTGAAGCTTTCTTT.

The V and J genes are TRBV6-5 and TRBJ2-3; 8 bases line up with TRBD1. The CDR3 totals 16 residues. The germline CDR1 and CDR2 sequences are MNHEY and SVGAGI. Unmatched junction bases numbered 6, after V lost 1 base and J lost 3 bases. Written as DNA, the CDR3 is TGTGCCAGCAGTTACTTAAAAGGACAGGGAACAGATACGCAGTATTTT. It specifies CASSYLKGQGTDTQYF.

The chain has TRBV7-9 and TRBJ1-1; maybe TRBD1 (6 bases). Germline loops: CDR1 SEHNR, CDR2 FQNEAQ (reference sequence). The CDR3 is made up of 14 amino acids. Trimming shortened V by 5 bases and J by 6 bases, and 16 bases separated the two germline ends. The CDR3 region is CASSQKEGEAEAFF. The CDR3 nucleotides are TGTGCCAGCAGCCAAAAAGAGGGGGAGGCTGAAGCTTTCTTT.

The chain couples TRBV5-8 to TRBJ1-6; D is ambiguous. Germline V gene sequence: CDR1 SGHTS, CDR2 YDEGEE. V gave up 5 bases and J gave up 5 bases, with 11 bases separating them. This CDR3 has 14 amino acids. Written as DNA, the CDR3 is TGTGCCAGCAGTACGGACCTCAATAATTCACCCCTCCACTTT. Protein sequence: CASSTDLNNSPLHF.

The chain combines TRBV6-1 with TRBJ2-7, with no clear D. This CDR3 comprises 13 residues. Germline V gene lookup returns CDR1 MNHNS and CDR2 SASEGT. Between the trimmed V and J ends, which lost 3 bases and 3 bases, there was a span of 9 bases. This CDR3 is CASSDEVNYEQYF. The CDR3, as DNA: TGTGCCAGCAGTGACGAGGTGAACTACGAGCAGTACTTC.

V gene TRBV2 combines with J gene TRBJ1-2, with TRBD1 identical over 8 bases. The J segment lost 4 bases and the V segment lost 1 base, leaving 5 bases of the junction unmatched. The CDR3 loop spans 15 amino acids. CDR1 is SNHLY, CDR2 FYNNEI, per germline. The CDR3 sequence: CASSEERQGLYGYTF. The CDR3 bases are TGTGCCAGCAGTGAAGAGAGACAGGGGCTCTATGGCTACACCTTC.

The CDR3 reads CASKDPAGPDTQYF. DNA of the CDR3: TGTGCCAGCAAGGATCCTGCTGGTCCAGATACGCAGTATTTT. This sequence joins TRBV2 and TRBJ2-3; D not certain. Trimming stripped 7 bases from V and 4 bases from J, with 15 bases between. CDR3 length: 14 residues. The germline gives CDR1 SNHLY, CDR2 FYNNEI.

V gene TRBV27 combines with J gene TRBJ2-2, with 7 bases lining up with TRBD2. The CDR3 extends over 15 amino acids. Germline V lookup: CDR1 MNHEY, CDR2 SMNVEV (reference sequence). V lost 3 bases, J lost 1 base, and 2 bases stayed unmatched. CDR3 coding DNA: TGTGCCAGCAGTTTGCTAGCGGTGAACACCGGGGAGCTGTTTTTT. This codes for CASSLLAVNTGELFF.

The CDR3 DNA reads as TGTGCCACTAAAGTCGCGTCCTACGAGCAGTACTTC. This codes for CATKVASYEQYF. The V and J genes are TRBV2 and TRBJ2-7; D not resolved. Germline CDR1 reads SNHLY; CDR2 reads FYNNEI. CDR3 length: 12 residues. Trimming took 10 bases from V and 1 from J, leaving 11 bases between them.

This clone was seen once. Other DNA sequences in this specimen translate into the identical CDR3. The V gene is TRBV6-5, the J gene TRBJ2-7; D is ambiguous. This CDR3 is built from 14 residues. Germline values: CDR1 MNHEY, CDR2 SVGAGI. Trimming took 0 bases from V and 1 from J, leaving 7 bases between them. For the CDR3, the DNA is TGTGCCAGCAGTTACTCGGGTGCGTCCTACGAGCAGTACTTC. This codes for CASSYSGASYEQYF.

The V call is TRBV5-6, the J call TRBJ1-2, with TRBD1 as a possible D gene (5 bases). Germline V gene lookup returns CDR1 SGHDT and CDR2 YYEEEE. The germline V and J ends were trimmed by 4 bases and 4 bases, with 14 bases remaining between them. This CDR3 has 14 amino acids. CDR3: CASSPDTGLYGYTF. As DNA, the CDR3 is TGTGCCAGCAGCCCCGACACGGGGCTCTATGGCTACACCTTC. Variable domain in full (rest from reference TRBV5-6 and TRBJ1-2): DAGVTQSPTHLIKTRGQQVTLRCSPKSGHDTVSWYQQALGQGPQFIFQYYEEEERQRGNFPDRFSGHQFPNYSSELNVNALLLGDSALYLCASSPDTGLYGYTFGSGTRLTVV.

This sequence joins TRBV27 and TRBJ2-7, with TRBD2 identical over 7 bases. Germline values: CDR1 MNHEY, CDR2 SMNVEV (reference sequence). The CDR3 runs 13 residues. V trimming: 4 bases; J trimming: 4 bases; junction bases outside the gene matches: 4. CDR3 sequence reads: CASSWTSGYEQYF. As DNA, the CDR3 is TGTGCCAGCAGTTGGACTAGTGGTTACGAGCAGTACTTC.

V usage is TRBV27 and J usage is TRBJ2-1; D ambiguous. Trimming took off 7 bases at V and 2 bases at J, with 12 bases between the two ends. Germline V CDR1 and CDR2: MNHEY, SMNVEV (reference sequence). CDR3 length: 14 amino acids. CDR3 in amino acids: CASTPLPTYNEQFF. In nucleotides, the CDR3 is TGTGCCAGCACCCCCCTCCCTACCTACAATGAGCAGTTCTTC.

Concerning this clone itself: Other DNA sequences in this specimen translate into the identical CDR3. CDR3 nucleotides: TGTGCCAGCAGCCCTGGACAGAGTTCCTACGAGCAGTACTTC. Protein sequence: CASSPGQSSYEQYF. The V and J genes are TRBV13 and TRBJ2-7, with a tentative D call TRBD1 (6 bases). Per the germline V gene, CDR1 is PRHDT and CDR2 is FYEKMQ (reference sequence). V lost 5 bases, J lost 1 base, and 12 bases lay in between. CDR3 length equals 14 residues.

The chain is built from TRBV6-5 and TRBJ2-3; perhaps TRBD2 as D (6 bases). CDR3 size: 14 residues. V gave up 6 bases and J gave up 1 base, with 11 bases separating them. From germline, CDR1 is MNHEY and CDR2 SVGAGI. In DNA form, the CDR3 reads TGTGCCAGCAGACTTTCTAGCGGCACAGATACGCAGTATTTT. Encoded protein: CASRLSSGTDTQYF.

The rearrangement joins TRBV27 to TRBJ2-7, with D possibly being TRBD1 (6 bases). Germline V gene sequence: CDR1 MNHEY, CDR2 SMNVEV (reference sequence). The CDR3 is made up of 15 amino acids. V lost 5 bases to trimming and J lost 0 bases, with 14 bases between them. The CDR3 sequence is CASSTYTGSSYEQYF. The DNA for the CDR3 is TGTGCCAGCAGTACTTACACAGGGTCCTCCTACGAGCAGTACTTC.

The CDR3 region is CASSLGQSSTDTQYF. CDR3 sequence (DNA): TGTGCCAGCAGCTTGGGGCAGTCCAGCACAGATACGCAGTATTTT. J is TRBJ2-3 and V is TRBV5-8; no clear D. The CDR3 runs to 15 residues. Looked up from germline, CDR1 is SGHTS and CDR2 is YDEGEE. Between the trimmed V and J ends, which lost 0 bases and 0 bases, there was a span of 8 bases.

The count of this clone is one. The chain uses TRBV4-1 and TRBJ2-3, with TRBD1 as a possible D gene (5 bases). Trimming cost V 6 bases and J 1 base, with 8 bases left between them. Germline CDR1 reads MGHRA; CDR2 reads YSYEKL. The CDR3 extends over 13 amino acids. CDR3 in amino acids: CASREQGTDTQYF. CDR3 DNA: TGCGCCAGCAGAGAACAGGGCACAGATACGCAGTATTTT.

This clone came up a few times. The sample contains more than one DNA sequence encoding this CDR3. V and J are TRBV5-1 and TRBJ2-7; maybe TRBD1 (6 bases). CDR1 is SGHRS, CDR2 YFSETQ, per germline. V was pared by 0 bases and J by 1 base, with 8 bases between. This CDR3 is built from 14 residues. This CDR3 is CASSLEDSSYEQYF. CDR3 bases: TGCGCCAGCAGCTTGGAGGACAGTTCCTACGAGCAGTACTTC.

This rearrangement joins TRBV7-8 to TRBJ2-7; D unresolved. Deletions cut 1 base from V and 3 bases from J, with 13 bases between. The CDR3 contains 15 residues. Germline CDR1 reads SGHVS; CDR2 reads FQNEAQ. The CDR3 bases are TGTGCCAGCAGCTTAGAATTGTACAGCGACTACGAGCAGTACTTC. Translation: CASSLELYSDYEQYF. The variable domain in full, with the rest retrieved from reference TRBV7-8 and TRBJ2-7, is GAGVSQSPRYKVAKRGQDVALRCDPISGHVSLFWYQQALGQGPEFLTYFQNEAQLDKSGLPSDRFFAERPEGSVSTLKIQRTQQEDSAVYLCASSLELYSDYEQYFGPGTRLTVT.

The CDR3 coding sequence is TGTGCCAGCAGTCCCCGGGGTAGCGGGACCTACGAGCAGTACTTC. Translated, it gives CASSPRGSGTYEQYF. The rearrangement links TRBV4-2 to TRBJ2-7; 8 positions agree with TRBD2. From germline, CDR1 is LGHNA and CDR2 YNFKEQ. The CDR3 extends over 15 amino acids. V gave up 6 bases and J gave up 2 bases; unmatched junction bases: 9.

The genes are TRBV12-5 and TRBJ2-5; possibly TRBD2 for D (5 bases). Trimming took 2 bases from V and 4 from J, leaving 14 bases between them. Germline V gene data show CDR1 as LGHNT and CDR2 as FRNRAP. The CDR3 runs to 15 residues. The CDR3 sequence: CASGLSGSLGETQYF. For the CDR3, the DNA is TGTGCTAGTGGTTTGAGTGGGAGTCTGGGAGAGACCCAGTACTTC.